These 31 T cell receptor beta chains originate from one sample sequenced in a study of PD-1 blockade in classical Hodgkin lymphoma. Sequenced by immunoSEQ multiplex PCR; TCRdb stores in-frame clones only, minus some. The repertoire holds under 40,000 clones, with 65% to 90% as singletons. Autologous stem cell transplantation was followed by relapse in every patient, and brentuximab vedotin exposure varied. Sample: peripheral blood mononuclear cells (PBMCs), taken at baseline. The source of these receptors is a human donor with classical Hodgkin lymphoma.

J is TRBJ2-5 and V is TRBV27, with 13 bases lining up with TRBD2. This CDR3 is built from 17 residues. Germline lookup yields CDR1 MNHEY and CDR2 SMNVEV (reference sequence). The ends lost 5 bases at V and 2 bases at J; junction bases unmatched: 8. The CDR3 bases are TGTGCCAGCAGTCCCGGACTAGCGGGGGCCATTCAAGAGACCCAGTACTTC. Its protein is CASSPGLAGAIQETQYF.

The rearrangement links TRBV28 to TRBJ1-1; D remains unclear. The CDR3 extends over 14 amino acids. V lost 2 bases to trimming and J lost 4 bases, with 11 bases between them. Germline CDR1 and CDR2: MDHEN and SYDVKM. For the CDR3, the DNA is TGTGCCAGCAGTTTAACGGGGATGAGCACTGAAGCTTTCTTT. As protein: CASSLTGMSTEAFF.

The chain carries TRBV18 and TRBJ1-3; D is undetermined. Germline CDR1 and CDR2: KGHSH and LQKENI. V was trimmed by 2 bases and J by 3 bases, leaving 5 bases between them. This CDR3 contains 13 residues. CDR3 sequence reads: CASSPRGGNTIYF. The CDR3, as DNA: TGTGCCAGCTCACCAAGAGGTGGAAACACCATATATTTT.

The V gene is TRBV9, the J gene TRBJ1-1, with D maybe TRBD1 (5 bases). The CDR3 loop spans 18 amino acids. Per germline, CDR1 SGDLS and CDR2 YYNGEE. V lost 0 bases and J 5 bases, leaving 23 bases between the germline ends. The CDR3 coding sequence is TGTGCCAGCAGCGTAGAACTGTTAGGGACCGGGCGGAGGACTGAAGCTTTCTTT. Its protein is CASSVELLGTGRRTEAFF.

The V and J genes are TRBV7-2 and TRBJ2-6; 7 bases agree with TRBD2. V dropped 5 bases and J dropped 4; count of bases not matched to a gene: 2. Germline V gene lookup returns CDR1 SGHTA and CDR2 FQGNSA. This CDR3 contains 14 residues. In nucleotides, the CDR3 is TGTGCCAGCAGCCCGCGGGGGGGGGCCAACGTCCTGACTTTC. Translating it yields CASSPRGGANVLTF.

The chain links TRBV11-1 to TRBJ2-1; TRBD1 might be the D (5 bases). CDR1 is SGHAT, CDR2 FQDESV, per germline (reference sequence). This CDR3 is built from 15 residues. Trimming pared 5 bases from V and 0 bases from J, leaving 11 bases between. CDR3 nucleotide sequence: TGTGCCAGCAGCCCCGACAGTAGCTCCTACAATGAGCAGTTCTTC. This translates into CASSPDSSSYNEQFF.

The rearrangement uses TRBV19 and TRBJ2-1; 8 nucleotides line up with TRBD1. The CDR3 length is 11 residues. V lost 7 bases to trimming and J lost 10 bases; unmatched junction nucleotides: 3. Germline assignment: CDR1 LNHDA and CDR2 SQIVND (reference sequence). The CDR3 DNA reads as TGTGCCAGTAACAGGGGGGTGGAGCAGTTCTTC. Translation gives CASNRGVEQFF.

The gene calls are TRBV5-1 and TRBJ1-2; D uncertain. The CDR3 is 12 residues long. Germline loops: CDR1 SGHRS, CDR2 YFSETQ. V was clipped by 9 bases and J by 2 bases, with 11 bases between them. The CDR3 loop reads CATRDTNYGYTF. The CDR3, as DNA: TGCGCCACCCGAGACACCAACTATGGCTACACCTTC.

This chain uses TRBV9 with TRBJ1-5; 9 bases match TRBD1. The CDR3 is 15 residues long. Per the germline V gene, CDR1 is SGDLS and CDR2 is YYNGEE. With 0 bases clipped from V and 4 bases from J, the junction kept 2 bases outside the gene matches. The CDR3, as DNA: TGTGCCAGCAGCGTAGAGGGACAGGGTAATCAGCCCCAGCATTTT. Amino acid sequence: CASSVEGQGNQPQHF.

This clone was recorded once. The chain joins TRBV4-3 to TRBJ2-1; possible D gene TRBD1, 5 bases. Germline CDR1 LGHNA, CDR2 YSLEER. CDR3 length: 17 amino acids. V gave up 0 bases and J gave up 7 bases, with 19 bases separating them. The CDR3 coding sequence is TGCGCCAGCAGCCAAGAAGGTGGGATTCAGGGTAGGAATGAGCAGTTCTTC. It is translated as CASSQEGGIQGRNEQFF.

The V and J genes are TRBV19 and TRBJ1-2; D remains unclear. The CDR3 extends over 15 amino acids. Deletions cut 7 bases from V and 7 bases from J, with 22 bases between. Germline assignment: CDR1 LNHDA and CDR2 SQIVND (reference sequence). The DNA for the CDR3 is TGTGCCAGTATTAAATCTGGGCAGGCGGTCTTTGGCTACACCTTC. It encodes CASIKSGQAVFGYTF. Based on the CDR3 plus reference TRBV19 and TRBJ1-2, the full variable domain is DGGITQSPKYLFRKEGQNVTLSCEQNLNHDAMYWYRQDPGQGLRLIYYSQIVNDFQKGDIAEGYSVSREKKESFPLTVTSAQKNPTAFYLCASIKSGQAVFGYTFGSGTRLTVV.

This sequence joins TRBV30 and TRBJ2-5; D unresolved. The V and J ends lost 8 bases and 4 bases respectively, with 14 bases between them. The CDR3 has 12 residues. Germline values: CDR1 GTSNPN, CDR2 SVGIG (reference sequence). CDR3 DNA: TGTGCCGCTCAAGGGCAGACAGAGACCCAGTACTTC. As protein: CAAQGQTETQYF. Supplemented by reference TRBV30 and TRBJ2-5, the full variable domain reads SQTIHQWPATLVQPVGSPLSLECTVEGTSNPNLYWYRQAAGRGLQLLFYSVGIGQISSEVPQNLSASRPQDRQFILSSKKLLLSDSGFYLCAAQGQTETQYFGPGTRLLVL.

V is TRBV19 and J is TRBJ1-2; D not resolved. The CDR3 loop spans 16 amino acids. The V end lost 2 bases, the J end lost 5 bases, and 18 bases lay between the germline ends. Germline V gives CDR1 LNHDA, CDR2 SQIVND (reference sequence). The CDR3 DNA sequence: TGTGCCAGTAGTATAACGGTTCAGCTAGAGCGGTATGGCTACACCTTC. This translates into CASSITVQLERYGYTF.

V and J are TRBV7-9 and TRBJ1-1; maybe TRBD1 (6 bases). CDR3 length: 14 residues. V lost 2 bases to trimming and J lost 4 bases, with 11 bases between them. CDR1 and CDR2 (germline): SEHNR, FQNEAQ (reference sequence). CDR3 in amino acids: CASSLRGLSTEAFF. The CDR3, as DNA: TGTGCCAGCAGCTTACGGGGGCTTAGCACTGAAGCTTTCTTT. Complete variable domain (other parts from reference TRBV7-9 and TRBJ1-1): DTGVSQNPRHKITKRGQNVTFRCDPISEHNRLYWYRQTLGQGPEFLTYFQNEAQLEKSRLLSDRFSAERPKGSFSTLEIQRTEQGDSAMYLCASSLRGLSTEAFFGQGTRLTVV.

The chain uses TRBV11-3 and TRBJ2-7; D is tentatively TRBD1 or TRBD2 (7 bases each). CDR1 and CDR2 from the germline V gene are SGHNT and YENEEA. The CDR3 loop spans 16 amino acids. Trimming took 4 bases from V and 2 from J, leaving 18 bases between them. The CDR3 nucleotides are TGTGCCAGCAGCTCAGCTTCGACAGGGAGGGCCTACGAGCAGTACTTC. Protein sequence: CASSSASTGRAYEQYF.

This chain links TRBV28 with TRBJ2-7; 11 bases align to TRBD1. The trim removed 3 bases at V and 9 bases at J, leaving 10 bases unmatched. Germline V lookup: CDR1 MDHEN, CDR2 SYDVKM. The CDR3 extends over 15 amino acids. DNA of the CDR3: TGTGCCAGCAGTTTTGCCGGGACAGGGGGGTTTGGGCAGTACTTC. Its translation is CASSFAGTGGFGQYF.

V usage is TRBV11-3 and J usage is TRBJ2-6, with 12 positions matching TRBD1. The junction had 4 bases not matched to a gene; V was cut back by 7 bases and J by 0 bases. Germline V gene sequence: CDR1 SGHNT, CDR2 YENEEA. The CDR3 consists of 17 residues. The CDR3 here is CASNPGQGASGANVLTF. In nucleotides, the CDR3 is TGTGCCAGCAATCCGGGACAGGGGGCCTCTGGGGCCAACGTCCTGACTTTC. Using reference TRBV11-3 and TRBJ2-6 for the parts outside the CDR3, the full variable domain is EAGVVQSPRYKIIEKKQPVAFWCNPISGHNTLYWYLQNLGQGPELLIRYENEEAVDDSQLPKDRFSAERLKGVDSTLKIQPAELGDSAVYLCASNPGQGASGANVLTFGAGSRLTVL.

In its sample, this clone was seen once. The chain employs TRBV5-1 and TRBJ2-5, with a possible D match to TRBD2 (6 bases). Germline CDR1 SGHRS, CDR2 YFSETQ. The CDR3 has 15 residues. V lost 0 bases and J 4 bases, leaving 13 bases between the germline ends. The CDR3 nucleotides read TGCGCCAGCAGCTTGGGGGGGACTGTGTTAGAGACCCAGTACTTC. It yields the protein CASSLGGTVLETQYF.

V and J are TRBV30 and TRBJ2-5; 10 bases are shared with TRBD1. Germline V gene lookup returns CDR1 GTSNPN and CDR2 SVGIG (reference sequence). Unmatched junction bases numbered 5, after V lost 5 bases and J lost 5 bases. This CDR3 has 13 amino acids. The CDR3 DNA is TGTGCCTGGGGACAGGGGGGTGGGGAGACCCAGTACTTC. As protein: CAWGQGGGETQYF.

The V and J genes are TRBV14 and TRBJ1-2; weak D call: TRBD1 (6 bases). CDR3 length equals 13 residues. Germline assignment: CDR1 SGHDN and CDR2 FVKESK. Trimming took 5 bases from V and 7 from J, leaving 14 bases between them. The CDR3 spells CASSKNGGVGYTF. The CDR3 nucleotides read TGTGCCAGCAGCAAAAACGGGGGCGTTGGCTACACCTTC.

V and J are TRBV6-1 and TRBJ1-1; maybe TRBD1 (5 bases). Germline lookup yields CDR1 MNHNS and CDR2 SASEGT. V lost 10 bases to trimming and J lost 0 bases, with 12 bases between them. The CDR3 is 13 amino acids. CDR3 residues: CATPGLMNTEAFF. In DNA form, the CDR3 reads TGTGCCACACCGGGACTGATGAACACTGAAGCTTTCTTT.

This clone turned up a few times. This chain uses TRBV5-1 with TRBJ2-2; maybe TRBD1 (6 bases). Germline V gives CDR1 SGHRS, CDR2 YFSETQ. CDR3 length equals 15 residues. V was trimmed by 4 bases and J by 0 bases, leaving 10 bases between them. The CDR3 spells CASSLQGPNTGELFF. CDR3 coding DNA: TGCGCCAGCAGCCTACAGGGTCCGAACACCGGGGAGCTGTTTTTT.

The V gene is TRBV6-6, the J gene TRBJ1-2; 9 bases agree with TRBD1. With 6 bases clipped from V and 7 bases from J, the junction kept 9 bases outside the gene matches. CDR3 length: 14 residues. Germline CDR1 is MNHNY and CDR2 is SVGAGI (reference sequence). In DNA, the CDR3 is TGTGCCAGCAGAAATAGCGGGACAGGGCCTGGCTACACCTTC. It codes for CASRNSGTGPGYTF.

This chain joins TRBV18 and TRBJ1-1; 8 positions match TRBD1. The CDR3 has 16 residues. Per the germline V gene, CDR1 is KGHSH and CDR2 is LQKENI. The V gene end was trimmed by 3 bases and the J gene end by 4 bases; junction bases not matched to a gene: 10. The DNA of the CDR3 is TGTGCCAGCTCACCGTTCCTTCAAGACAGGGGCACTGAAGCTTTCTTT. This encodes CASSPFLQDRGTEAFF.

This chain links TRBV7-7 with TRBJ2-5; 8 bases map to TRBD2. The CDR3 consists of 16 residues. V was pared by 5 bases and J by 4 bases, with 12 bases of the junction left unmatched. Germline CDR1 is SSHAT and CDR2 is FNYEAQ (reference sequence). DNA of the CDR3: TGTGCCAGCAGCCCGGTGGGCTCCGGGGGGGGAGAGACCCAGTACTTC. Its translation is CASSPVGSGGGETQYF.

This chain uses TRBV29-1 with TRBJ2-1, with D perhaps matching TRBD2 (5 bases). Germline CDR1 is SQVTM and CDR2 is ANQGSEA. V dropped 3 bases and J dropped 6 bases, with 12 bases sitting between them. This CDR3 has 13 amino acids. CDR3 loop: CSVDPSWPNEQFF. CDR3 DNA: TGCAGCGTTGACCCTAGCTGGCCCAATGAGCAGTTCTTC.

The chain joins TRBV5-5 to TRBJ1-2; D is unclear. CDR1 is SGHKS and CDR2 is YYEKEE in the germline V gene (reference sequence). V lost 0 bases, J lost 8 bases, and 14 bases lay in between. There are 14 residues in the CDR3. This CDR3 reads CASSLESAGGGYTF. The CDR3 DNA sequence: TGTGCCAGCAGCTTGGAGTCGGCAGGCGGGGGCTACACCTTC.

This chain joins TRBV7-2 and TRBJ2-2, with D possibly being TRBD1 (5 bases). The CDR3 length is 14 residues. Trimming took off 5 bases at V and 3 bases at J, with 10 bases between the two ends. The V gene's germline CDR1 is SGHTA and CDR2 FQGNSA. CDR3 protein: CASSTQEYTGELFF. The CDR3 DNA sequence: TGTGCCAGCAGCACACAGGAGTACACCGGGGAGCTGTTTTTT.

The rearrangement joins TRBV7-3 to TRBJ2-5; 13 positions match TRBD2. Germline V lookup: CDR1 SGHTA, CDR2 FQGTGA. Trimming at V came to 1 base and at J to 0 bases, leaving 2 bases not matched to a gene. This CDR3 contains 17 residues. The CDR3 loop reads CASSLRGLAGYQETQYF. For the CDR3, the DNA is TGTGCCAGCAGCTTAAGGGGACTAGCGGGGTACCAAGAGACCCAGTACTTC.

CDR3 sequence: CASSLAVGGANYGYTF. The CDR3 DNA reads TGTGCCAGCAGCTTAGCGGTCGGGGGGGCTAACTATGGCTACACCTTC. The gene calls are TRBV7-6 and TRBJ1-2, with a weak D call TRBD1 (5 bases). V lost 0 bases and J lost 0, with 11 bases in between. The CDR3 has 16 residues. The germline CDR1 and CDR2 sequences are SGHVS and FNYEAQ.

This chain uses TRBV5-1 with TRBJ2-4; D ambiguous. With 0 bases removed from V and 2 bases from J, the gap between germline ends came to 21 bases. The CDR3 is 19 residues long. Germline loops: CDR1 SGHRS, CDR2 YFSETQ. The CDR3 sequence is CASSLVGLAGLDPKNIQYF. Here the CDR3 DNA reads TGCGCCAGCAGCTTGGTTGGCTTGGCAGGCCTAGACCCCAAAAACATTCAGTACTTC.